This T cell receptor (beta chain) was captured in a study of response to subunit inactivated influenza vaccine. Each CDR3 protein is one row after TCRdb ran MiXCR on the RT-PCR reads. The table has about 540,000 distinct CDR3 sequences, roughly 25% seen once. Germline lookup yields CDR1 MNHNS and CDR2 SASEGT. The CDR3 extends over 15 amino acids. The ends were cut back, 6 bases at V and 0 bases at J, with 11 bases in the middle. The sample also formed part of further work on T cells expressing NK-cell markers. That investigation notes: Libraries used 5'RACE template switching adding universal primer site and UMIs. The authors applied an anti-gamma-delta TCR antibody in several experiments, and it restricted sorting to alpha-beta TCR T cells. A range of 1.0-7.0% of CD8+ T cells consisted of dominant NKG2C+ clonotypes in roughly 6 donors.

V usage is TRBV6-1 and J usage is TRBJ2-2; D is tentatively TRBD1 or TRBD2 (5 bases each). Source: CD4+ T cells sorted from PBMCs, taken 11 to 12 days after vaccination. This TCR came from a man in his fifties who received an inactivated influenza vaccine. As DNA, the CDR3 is TGTGCCAGCAGAAAGGGACGGACGAACACCGGGGAGCTGTTTTTT. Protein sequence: CASRKGRTNTGELFF.